This T cell receptor beta chain was sequenced in a study of CXCR3-negative and CXCR3-positive naive CD8 T cells. Every subset of CD8+ T cells was sorted in triplicate at approximately 310,000 cells each. Phenotypically, naive CD8+ T cells corresponded to CD45RO-CCR7+CD27+CD95-. The CDR3 is 13 amino acids. The germline CDR1 and CDR2 sequences are SGHTA and FQGTGA. All TRB cDNA libraries came from 5' RACE performed with UMI labels. TCRdb re-called the 5' RACE reads and catalogs CDR3 proteins one per entry, DNA excluded. The repertoire table contains tens of thousands of distinct CDR3 sequences. Overall study results and limits: In both naive subsets diversity was comparably high, whereas memory CD8+ cells showed much lower diversity.

In regard to this clonotype: What it binds is not known.

Source material: naive CXCR3- CD8+ T cells from blood. Described subset: CD45RO-CCR7+CD27+CD95- naive CD8+ T cells lacking CXCR3 (TNR3-). This sequence originates from a human donor in good health. Some clones in this sample may be carry-over from other donors' samples. V and J are TRBV7-3 and TRBJ2-1; TCRdb's D call, TRBD1, is unchecked because there is no DNA. The chain's CDR3 is CASSQPGQNEQFF.